The 18 T cell receptor beta chains presented below share a single source sample, sequenced in a study of cytomegalovirus exposure and HLA in healthy donors. Vbeta (60) and Jbeta (13) primers were used in the PCR. Profiling relied on immunoSEQ multiplex PCR, and the TCRdb table lists in-frame clones only, not all of them. The table has some 98,000 clones, about 81% seen once. Sequencing input: PBMCs. These receptors all stem from a man in his forties in good health and CMV-seronegative.

The CDR3 region is CASSSTGFYTEAFF. The CDR3, as DNA: TGTGCCAGCAGTTCGACAGGTTTCTACACTGAAGCTTTCTTT. The chain recombines TRBV6-6 with TRBJ1-1; D possibly corresponds to TRBD1 (6 bases). CDR3 length equals 14 residues. Trimming stripped 4 bases from V and 3 bases from J, with 12 bases between. CDR1 and CDR2 (germline): MNHNY, SVGAGI (reference sequence).

Here the CDR3 DNA reads TGTGCCAGCAGCCCCGGTGGGCTAGCCCGTCCCGATTCCTACAATGAGCAGTTCTTC. This translates into CASSPGGLARPDSYNEQFF. The rearrangement links TRBV7-8 to TRBJ2-1; TRBD2 might be the D (5 bases). Trimming stripped 5 bases from V and 1 base from J, with 24 bases between. The CDR3 runs 19 residues. The V gene's germline CDR1 is SGHVS and CDR2 FQNEAQ. Filled out from reference TRBV7-8 and TRBJ2-1, the complete variable domain reads GAGVSQSPRYKVAKRGQDVALRCDPISGHVSLFWYQQALGQGPEFLTYFQNEAQLDKSGLPSDRFFAERPEGSVSTLKIQRTQQEDSAVYLCASSPGGLARPDSYNEQFFGPGTRLTVL.

CDR3: CASSPLSGRMNTEAFF. The CDR3 DNA is TGCGCCAGCAGCCCCCTATCTGGGAGAATGAACACTGAAGCTTTCTTT. The rearrangement links TRBV5-1 to TRBJ1-1; D uncertain. This CDR3 contains 16 residues. Per germline, CDR1 SGHRS and CDR2 YFSETQ. Trimming cost V 4 bases and J 0 bases, with 16 bases left between them. Supplemented by reference TRBV5-1 and TRBJ1-1, the full variable domain reads KAGVTQTPRYLIKTRGQQVTLSCSPISGHRSVSWYQQTPGQGLQFLFEYFSETQRNKGNFPGRFSGRQFSNSRSEMNVSTLELGDSALYLCASSPLSGRMNTEAFFGQGTRLTVV.

In nucleotides, the CDR3 is TGTGCCAGCAGGCTCGGGACAGCGAACACCGGGGAGCTGTTTTTT. This gives the protein CASRLGTANTGELFF. The chain links TRBV2 to TRBJ2-2, with 7 bases that match TRBD1. The CDR3 sequence is 15 residues long. The junction had 4 bases not matched to a gene; V was cut back by 6 bases and J by 0 bases. Germline-derived CDR1 and CDR2 are SNHLY and FYNNEI. Combining the CDR3 with reference TRBV2 and TRBJ2-2 gives the whole variable domain EPEVTQTPSHQVTQMGQEVILRCVPISNHLYFYWYRQILGQKVEFLVSFYNNEISEKSEIFDDQFSVERPDGSNFTLKIRSTKLEDSAMYFCASRLGTANTGELFFGEGSRLTVL.

V is TRBV7-8 and J is TRBJ2-1; D not certain. This CDR3 contains 13 residues. Looked up from germline, CDR1 is SGHVS and CDR2 is FQNEAQ. Deletions cut 5 bases from V and 6 bases from J, with 11 bases between. This chain's CDR3 is CASSSNFRNEQFF. DNA for the CDR3: TGTGCCAGCAGCAGCAATTTCCGCAATGAGCAGTTCTTC. Full variable domain (missing parts from reference TRBV7-8 and TRBJ2-1): GAGVSQSPRYKVAKRGQDVALRCDPISGHVSLFWYQQALGQGPEFLTYFQNEAQLDKSGLPSDRFFAERPEGSVSTLKIQRTQQEDSAVYLCASSSNFRNEQFFGPGTRLTVL.

The CDR3 reads CASSFGHF. CDR3 coding DNA: TGTGCCAGCAGTTTCGGGCATTTT. The V gene is TRBV27, the J gene TRBJ1-5; D is undetermined. CDR3 length equals 8 residues. The V gene lost 3 bases and the J gene lost 15 bases, with 3 bases spanning the gap. The germline CDR1 and CDR2 sequences are MNHEY and SMNVEV (reference sequence).

The rearrangement joins TRBV19 to TRBJ2-1; D call uncertain. V was pared by 1 base and J by 15 bases, with 16 bases between. The length of the CDR3 is 13 residues. Looked up from germline, CDR1 is LNHDA and CDR2 is SQIVND (reference sequence). The CDR3 protein is CASSIGGQAPPFF. The CDR3 bases are TGTGCCAGTAGTATAGGTGGGCAGGCCCCCCCGTTCTTC.

The rearrangement links TRBV19 to TRBJ2-7; 11 bases align to TRBD1. After removal of 9 bases from V and 6 bases from J, the junction contained 7 bases not matched to a gene. The CDR3 runs 13 residues. Germline CDR1 and CDR2: LNHDA and SQIVND (reference sequence). The CDR3, as DNA: TGTGCCAGCTCTACCGGGACAGGGGGCGAGCAGTACTTC. Translated, it gives CASSTGTGGEQYF.

Concerning this clone itself: Sequence at one end of the junction differs from germline and may be a read error. Other DNA sequences in this specimen translate into the identical CDR3. The rearrangement links TRBV14 to TRBJ1-6, with TRBD1 as a possible D gene (5 bases). Germline CDR1 reads SGHDN; CDR2 reads FVKESK. This CDR3 is 15 amino acids long. CDR3 DNA sequence: TGTGCCAGCAGCCGACAGAACCGTTATAATTCCCCCCTCCACTTT. Residues: CASSRQNRYNSPLHF.

The chain carries TRBV7-2 and TRBJ2-3, with D unclear. From germline, CDR1 is SGHTA and CDR2 FQGNSA. V lost 5 bases, J lost 5 bases, and 17 bases lay in between. The CDR3 is 15 amino acids. This CDR3 reads CASSPRASHQDTQYF. CDR3 nucleotides: TGTGCCAGCAGCCCCAGAGCTAGTCACCAAGATACGCAGTATTTT.

The CDR3 loop is CASSQGHHRGLIYGYTF. Written as DNA, the CDR3 is TGCGCCAGCAGCCAAGGTCATCACAGGGGGCTTATCTATGGCTACACCTTC. The chain couples TRBV4-1 to TRBJ1-2; 9 positions agree with TRBD1. CDR3 length: 17 residues. J was trimmed by 4 bases and V by 1 base; bases with no gene match: 10. Germline lookup yields CDR1 MGHRA and CDR2 YSYEKL.

The chain employs TRBV15 and TRBJ2-5; the match to TRBD1 covers 9 bases. The J segment lost 6 bases and the V segment lost 3 bases, leaving 5 bases of the junction unmatched. The CDR3 length is 14 residues. Germline V CDR1 and CDR2: LNHNV, YYDKDF (reference sequence). The CDR3 sequence is CATSRGQGGQTQYF. CDR3 bases: TGTGCCACCAGCAGGGGACAGGGAGGGCAGACCCAGTACTTC.

The V call is TRBV14, the J call TRBJ1-1; the D gene is possibly TRBD1 (5 bases). This CDR3 has 14 residues. Germline CDR1 is SGHDN and CDR2 is FVKESK. V was trimmed by 0 bases and J by 4 bases, leaving 9 bases between them. CDR3: CASSQDGRATEAFF. In DNA form, the CDR3 reads TGTGCCAGCAGCCAAGATGGCAGGGCCACTGAAGCTTTCTTT.

The CDR3 nucleotides read TGTGCCAGCAGCTTGGCCGCGGGGGTAGGATCTAATGAAAAACTGTTTTTT. It codes for CASSLAAGVGSNEKLFF. V usage is TRBV7-9 and J usage is TRBJ1-4, with a possible D match to TRBD1 (5 bases). V lost 3 bases, J lost 3 bases, and 17 bases lay in between. The CDR3 is made up of 17 amino acids. Germline CDR1 and CDR2: SEHNR and FQNEAQ (reference sequence).

The chain combines TRBV7-2 with TRBJ2-2; TRBD1 might be the D (5 bases). V was trimmed by 7 bases and J by 3 bases, leaving 15 bases between them. Germline loops: CDR1 SGHTA, CDR2 FQGNSA. The CDR3 extends over 15 amino acids. The CDR3 loop is CASNIQVADTGELFF. DNA of the CDR3: TGTGCCAGCAATATACAGGTGGCGGACACCGGGGAGCTGTTTTTT.

The CDR3 loop reads CASSTRQGVLEQYF. The CDR3 DNA follows: TGTGCCAGCAGTACTAGACAGGGGGTCCTCGAGCAGTACTTC. The chain has TRBV28 and TRBJ2-7, with TRBD1 matching 9 bases. This CDR3 spans 14 amino acids. Germline CDR1 and CDR2: MDHEN and SYDVKM. The V gene end was trimmed by 5 bases and the J gene end by 6 bases; junction bases not matched to a gene: 8.

This clone was counted a few times. The V and J genes are TRBV28 and TRBJ2-1, with 8 bases identical to TRBD2. The V and J ends lost 5 bases and 9 bases, in that order; junction bases with no gene match: 9. CDR1 is MDHEN, CDR2 SYDVKM, per germline. The CDR3 totals 14 residues. CDR3 amino acids: CASSASGTRLEQFF. In DNA, the CDR3 is TGTGCCAGCAGTGCCTCCGGGACTAGGCTTGAGCAGTTCTTC.

The CDR3, as DNA: TGTGCCAGCAGTCCACTCCGGACAGGGGGCAAGGATACGCAGTATTTT. This gives the protein CASSPLRTGGKDTQYF. The chain uses TRBV27 and TRBJ2-3; 11 positions agree with TRBD1. V trimming: 5 bases; J trimming: 6 bases; junction bases outside the gene matches: 10. CDR1 and CDR2 from the germline V gene are MNHEY and SMNVEV (reference sequence). CDR3 length equals 16 residues.